The TCR beta chain described here comes from a study of T cells in tuberculosis. About the study: IGRA-negative adolescents, IGRA-positive adolescents with latent tuberculosis and adults with active tuberculosis formed this South African cohort. Blood was taken before or within 7 days of anti-tuberculosis therapy.

The assay was immunoSEQ multiplex PCR, and TCRdb's table has in-frame clones only and misses some. The table lists about 33,000 clones, 92% of them singletons, with around 7% in the top ten. Per the germline V gene, CDR1 is SGHTA and CDR2 is FQGNSA. The junction had 20 bases not matched to a gene; V was cut back by 4 bases and J by 8 bases. This CDR3 spans 18 amino acids. To note about this clone: The antigen is undetermined.

Study-wide results and caveats: Active tuberculosis cases were adults; controls were adolescents.

As to time point: new active TB diagnosis, blood taken before or within 7 days of starting treatment. Each patient had positive sputum smear microscopy and/or positive culture. This sample comprised PBMCs, obtained at tuberculosis diagnosis. The chain joins TRBV7-2 to TRBJ1-2, with 9 bases matching TRBD1. The receptor comes from an adult with tuberculosis. Some clones in this sample may be carry-over from other donors' samples. CDR3 sequence (DNA): TGTGCCAGCAGCTCCGCCCCTTACCGGGACAGGGAGAAGAGGGGCTACACCTTC. Translation: CASSSAPYRDREKRGYTF. The full variable domain, completed using reference TRBV7-2 and TRBJ1-2, is GAGVSQSPSNKVTEKGKDVELRCDPISGHTALYWYRQSLGQGLEFLIYFQGNSAPDKSGLPSDRFSAERTGGSVSTLTIQRTQQEDSAVYLCASSSAPYRDREKRGYTFGSGTRLTVV.